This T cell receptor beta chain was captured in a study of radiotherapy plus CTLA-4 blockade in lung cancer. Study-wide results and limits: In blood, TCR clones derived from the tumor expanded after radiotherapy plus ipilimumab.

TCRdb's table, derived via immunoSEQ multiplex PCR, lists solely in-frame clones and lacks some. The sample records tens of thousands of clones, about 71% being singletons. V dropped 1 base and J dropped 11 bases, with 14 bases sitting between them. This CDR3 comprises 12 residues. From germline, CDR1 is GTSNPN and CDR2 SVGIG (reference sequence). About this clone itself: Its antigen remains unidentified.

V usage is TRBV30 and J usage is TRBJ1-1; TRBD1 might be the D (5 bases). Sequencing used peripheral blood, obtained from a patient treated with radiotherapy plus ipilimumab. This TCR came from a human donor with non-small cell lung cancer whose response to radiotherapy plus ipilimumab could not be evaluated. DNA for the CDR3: TGTGCCTGGAGTGGGGGGGTAGACAACGCTTTCTTT. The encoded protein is CAWSGGVDNAFF.